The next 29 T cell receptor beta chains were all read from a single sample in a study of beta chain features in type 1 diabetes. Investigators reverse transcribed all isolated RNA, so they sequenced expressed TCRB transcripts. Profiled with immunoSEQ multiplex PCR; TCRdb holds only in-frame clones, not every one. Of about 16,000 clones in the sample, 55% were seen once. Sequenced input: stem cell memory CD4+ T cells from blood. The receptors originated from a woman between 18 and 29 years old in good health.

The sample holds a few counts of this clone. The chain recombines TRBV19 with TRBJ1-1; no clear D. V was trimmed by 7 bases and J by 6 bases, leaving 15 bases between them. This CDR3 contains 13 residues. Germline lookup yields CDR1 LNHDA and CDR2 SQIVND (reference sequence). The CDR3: CASTLAGGPEAFF. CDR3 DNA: TGTGCCAGTACCCTTGCCGGTGGTCCTGAAGCTTTCTTT.

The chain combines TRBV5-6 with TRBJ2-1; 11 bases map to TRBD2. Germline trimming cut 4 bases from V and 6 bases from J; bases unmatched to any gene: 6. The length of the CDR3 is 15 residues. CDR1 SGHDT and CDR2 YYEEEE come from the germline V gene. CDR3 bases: TGTGCCAGCAGCCTGACTAGCGGGGTGTTCAATGAGCAGTTCTTC. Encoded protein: CASSLTSGVFNEQFF.

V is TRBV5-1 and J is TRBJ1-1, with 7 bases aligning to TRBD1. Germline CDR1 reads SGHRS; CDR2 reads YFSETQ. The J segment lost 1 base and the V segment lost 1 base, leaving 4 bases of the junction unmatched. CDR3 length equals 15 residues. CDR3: CASSLIGQANTEAFF. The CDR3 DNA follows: TGCGCCAGCAGCTTGATCGGACAGGCGAACACTGAAGCTTTCTTT.

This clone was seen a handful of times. In DNA, the CDR3 is TGTGCCTGGACGGGAGGGATTATCTTCGAGCAGTACTTC. Protein sequence: CAWTGGIIFEQYF. V gene TRBV30 combines with J gene TRBJ2-7, with TRBD2 matching over 8 bases. The germline gives CDR1 GTSNPN, CDR2 SVGIG (reference sequence). V was clipped by 4 bases and J by 6 bases; unmatched bases: 8. This CDR3 is 13 amino acids long.

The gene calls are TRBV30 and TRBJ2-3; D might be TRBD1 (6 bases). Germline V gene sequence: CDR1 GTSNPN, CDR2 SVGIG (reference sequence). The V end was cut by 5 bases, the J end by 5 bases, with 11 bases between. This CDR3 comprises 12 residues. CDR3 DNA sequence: TGTGCCTGGCTAGCAGGGGTAGATACGCAGTATTTT. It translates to CAWLAGVDTQYF.

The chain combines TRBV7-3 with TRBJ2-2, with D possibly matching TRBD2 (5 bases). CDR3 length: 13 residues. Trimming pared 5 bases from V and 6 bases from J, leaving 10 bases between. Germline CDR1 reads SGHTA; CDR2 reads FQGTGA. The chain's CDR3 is CASSPALAGELFF. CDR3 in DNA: TGTGCCAGCAGCCCCGCACTAGCCGGGGAGCTGTTTTTT.

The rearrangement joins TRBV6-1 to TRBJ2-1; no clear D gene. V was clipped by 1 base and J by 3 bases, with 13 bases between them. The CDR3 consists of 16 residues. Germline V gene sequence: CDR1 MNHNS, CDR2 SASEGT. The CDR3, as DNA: TGTGCCAGCAGTGAAGATTCGTTCCGGGTCTACAATGAGCAGTTCTTC. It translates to CASSEDSFRVYNEQFF.

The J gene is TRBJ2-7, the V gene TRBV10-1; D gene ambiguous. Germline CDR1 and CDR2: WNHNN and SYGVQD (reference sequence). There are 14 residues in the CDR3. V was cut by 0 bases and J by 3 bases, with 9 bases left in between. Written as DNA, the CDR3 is TGCGCCAGCAGTGAGTCGGGCAGAAACTACGAGCAGTACTTC. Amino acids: CASSESGRNYEQYF.

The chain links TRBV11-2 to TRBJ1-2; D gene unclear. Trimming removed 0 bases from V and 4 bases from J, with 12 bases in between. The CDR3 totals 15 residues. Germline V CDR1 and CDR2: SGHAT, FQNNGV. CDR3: CASSLDSGIPYGYTF. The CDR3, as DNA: TGTGCCAGCAGCTTAGATTCGGGGATCCCCTATGGCTACACCTTC.

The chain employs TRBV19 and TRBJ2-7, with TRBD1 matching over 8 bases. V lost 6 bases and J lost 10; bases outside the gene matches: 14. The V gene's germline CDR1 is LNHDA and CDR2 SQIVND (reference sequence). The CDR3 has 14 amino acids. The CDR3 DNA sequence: TGTGCCAGTAGGGACAGGGACGGGTCCCACAAACAGTACTTC. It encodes CASRDRDGSHKQYF.

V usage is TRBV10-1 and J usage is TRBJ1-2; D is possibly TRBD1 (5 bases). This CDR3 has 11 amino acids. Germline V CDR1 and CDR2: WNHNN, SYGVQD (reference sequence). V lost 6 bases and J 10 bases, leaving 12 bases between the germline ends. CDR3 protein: CASRDSTLYTF. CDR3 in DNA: TGCGCCAGCAGAGACAGTACCCTCTACACCTTC.

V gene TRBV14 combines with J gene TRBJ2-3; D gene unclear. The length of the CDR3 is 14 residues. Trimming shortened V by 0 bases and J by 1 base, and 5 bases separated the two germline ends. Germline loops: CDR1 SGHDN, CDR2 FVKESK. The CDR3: CASSQDRGTDTQYF. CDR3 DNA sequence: TGTGCCAGCAGCCAAGATCGGGGCACAGATACGCAGTATTTT. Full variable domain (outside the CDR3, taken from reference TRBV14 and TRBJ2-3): EAGVTQFPSHSVIEKGQTVTLRCDPISGHDNLYWYRRVMGKEIKFLLHFVKESKQDESGMPNNRFLAERTGGTYSTLKVQPAELEDSGVYFCASSQDRGTDTQYFGPGTRLTVL.

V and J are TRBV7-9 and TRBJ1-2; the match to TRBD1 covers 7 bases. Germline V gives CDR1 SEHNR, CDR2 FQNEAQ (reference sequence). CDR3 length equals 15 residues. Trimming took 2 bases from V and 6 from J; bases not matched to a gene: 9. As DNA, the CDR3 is TGTGCCAGCAGCTTACCCCCGGAAGGGACAGATGGCTACACCTTC. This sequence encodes CASSLPPEGTDGYTF.

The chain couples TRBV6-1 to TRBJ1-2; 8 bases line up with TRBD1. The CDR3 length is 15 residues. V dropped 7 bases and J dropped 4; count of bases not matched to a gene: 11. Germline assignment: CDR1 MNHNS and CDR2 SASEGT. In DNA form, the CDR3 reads TGTGCCAGCATCAAAGGGACAGGCTCCTTCTATGGCTACACCTTC. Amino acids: CASIKGTGSFYGYTF.

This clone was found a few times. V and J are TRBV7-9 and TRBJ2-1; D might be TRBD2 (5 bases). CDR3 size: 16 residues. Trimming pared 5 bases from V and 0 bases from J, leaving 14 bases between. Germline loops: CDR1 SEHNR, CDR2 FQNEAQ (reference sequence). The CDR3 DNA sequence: TGTGCCAGCAGCCGAACAGCGGCTAGCTCCTACAATGAGCAGTTCTTC. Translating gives CASSRTAASSYNEQFF.

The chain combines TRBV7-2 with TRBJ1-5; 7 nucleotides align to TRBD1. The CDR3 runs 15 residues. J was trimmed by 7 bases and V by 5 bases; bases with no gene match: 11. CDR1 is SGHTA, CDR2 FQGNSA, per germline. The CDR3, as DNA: TGTGCCAGCAGCATCCAGTCACAGGGGTACCAGCCCCAGCATTTT. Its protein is CASSIQSQGYQPQHF.

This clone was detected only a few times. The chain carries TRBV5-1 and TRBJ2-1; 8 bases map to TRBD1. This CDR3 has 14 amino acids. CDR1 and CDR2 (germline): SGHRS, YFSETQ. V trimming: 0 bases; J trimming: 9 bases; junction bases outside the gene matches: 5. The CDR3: CASSLADRGGEQFF. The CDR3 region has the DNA TGCGCCAGCAGCTTGGCCGACAGGGGTGGTGAGCAGTTCTTC.

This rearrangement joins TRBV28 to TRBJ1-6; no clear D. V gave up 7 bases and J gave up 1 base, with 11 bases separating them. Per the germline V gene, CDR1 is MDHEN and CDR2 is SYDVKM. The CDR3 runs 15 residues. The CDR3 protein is CASKPHVSYNSPLHF. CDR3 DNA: TGTGCCAGCAAGCCCCACGTGTCCTATAATTCACCCCTCCACTTT.

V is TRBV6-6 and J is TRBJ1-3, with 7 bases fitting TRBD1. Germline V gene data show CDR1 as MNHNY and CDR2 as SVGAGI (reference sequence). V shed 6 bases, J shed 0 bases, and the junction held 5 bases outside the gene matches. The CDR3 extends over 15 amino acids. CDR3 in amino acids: CASRPPGGSGNTIYF. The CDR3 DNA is TGTGCCAGCAGACCCCCAGGGGGCTCTGGAAACACCATATATTTT.

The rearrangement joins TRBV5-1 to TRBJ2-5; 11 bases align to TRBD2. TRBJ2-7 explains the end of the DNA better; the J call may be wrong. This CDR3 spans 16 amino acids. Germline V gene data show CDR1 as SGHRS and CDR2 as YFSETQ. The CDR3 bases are TGCGCCAGCAGCCCCAACAGACTAGCGGGATTTTACGAGCAGTACTTC. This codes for CASSPNRLAGFYEQYF.

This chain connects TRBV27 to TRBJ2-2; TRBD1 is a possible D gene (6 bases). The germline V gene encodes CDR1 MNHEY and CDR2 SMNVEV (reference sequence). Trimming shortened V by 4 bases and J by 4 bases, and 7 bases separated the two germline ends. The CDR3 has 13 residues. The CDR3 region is CASSSGVTGELFF. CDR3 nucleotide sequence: TGTGCCAGCAGTTCAGGGGTCACCGGGGAGCTGTTTTTT.

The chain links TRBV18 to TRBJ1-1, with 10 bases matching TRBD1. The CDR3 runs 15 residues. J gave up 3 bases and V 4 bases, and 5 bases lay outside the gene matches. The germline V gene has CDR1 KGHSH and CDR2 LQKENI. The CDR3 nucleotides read TGTGCCAGCTCACTGGACAGGGGGAGGGACACTGAAGCTTTCTTT. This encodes CASSLDRGRDTEAFF.

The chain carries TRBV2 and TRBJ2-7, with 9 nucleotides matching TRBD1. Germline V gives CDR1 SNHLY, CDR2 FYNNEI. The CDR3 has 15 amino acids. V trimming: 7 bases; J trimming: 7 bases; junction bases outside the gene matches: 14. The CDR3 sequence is CASTFRDRVLEEQYF. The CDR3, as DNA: TGTGCCAGCACCTTTAGGGACAGGGTACTCGAGGAGCAGTACTTC.

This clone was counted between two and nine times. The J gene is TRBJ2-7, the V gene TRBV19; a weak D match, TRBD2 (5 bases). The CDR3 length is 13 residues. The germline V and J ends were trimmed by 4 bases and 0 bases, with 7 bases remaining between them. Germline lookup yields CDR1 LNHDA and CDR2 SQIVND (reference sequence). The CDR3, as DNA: TGTGCCAGTAGTACTCTAGCCTCCTACGAGCAGTACTTC. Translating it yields CASSTLASYEQYF. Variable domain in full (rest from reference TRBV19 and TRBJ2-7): DGGITQSPKYLFRKEGQNVTLSCEQNLNHDAMYWYRQDPGQGLRLIYYSQIVNDFQKGDIAEGYSVSREKKESFPLTVTSAQKNPTAFYLCASSTLASYEQYFGPGTRLTVT.

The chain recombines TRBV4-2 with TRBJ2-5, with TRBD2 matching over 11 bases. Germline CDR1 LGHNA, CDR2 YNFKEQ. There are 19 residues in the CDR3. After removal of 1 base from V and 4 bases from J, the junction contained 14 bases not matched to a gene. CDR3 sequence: CASSQVAGLAVEGGETQYF. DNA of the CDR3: TGTGCCAGCAGCCAAGTCGCGGGACTAGCGGTAGAGGGAGGAGAGACCCAGTACTTC.

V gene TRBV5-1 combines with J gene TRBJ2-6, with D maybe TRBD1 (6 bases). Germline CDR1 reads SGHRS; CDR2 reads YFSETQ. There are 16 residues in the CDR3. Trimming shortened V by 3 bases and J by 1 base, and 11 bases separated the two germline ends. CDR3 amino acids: CASSSTGWSGANVLTF. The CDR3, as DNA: TGCGCCAGCAGCTCAACAGGGTGGTCTGGGGCCAACGTCCTGACTTTC.

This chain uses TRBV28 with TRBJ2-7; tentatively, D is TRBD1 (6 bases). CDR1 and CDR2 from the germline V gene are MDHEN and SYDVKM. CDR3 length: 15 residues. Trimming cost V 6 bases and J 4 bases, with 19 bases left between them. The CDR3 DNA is TGTGCCAGCAGCTTACCTACAGGGAAGGTTTACGAGCAGTACTTC. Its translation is CASSLPTGKVYEQYF.

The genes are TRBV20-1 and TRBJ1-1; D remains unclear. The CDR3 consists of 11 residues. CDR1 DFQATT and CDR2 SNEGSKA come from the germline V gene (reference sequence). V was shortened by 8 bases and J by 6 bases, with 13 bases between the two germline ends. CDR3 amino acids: CSPLRGSEAFF. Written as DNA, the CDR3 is TGCAGTCCCCTGCGGGGTTCTGAAGCTTTCTTT.

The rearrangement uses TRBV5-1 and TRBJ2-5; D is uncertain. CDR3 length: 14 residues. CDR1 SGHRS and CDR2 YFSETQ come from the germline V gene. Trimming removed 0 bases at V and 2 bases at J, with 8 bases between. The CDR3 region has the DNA TGCGCCAGCAGCTTGGATGGCAGGCAAGAGACCCAGTACTTC. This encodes CASSLDGRQETQYF.